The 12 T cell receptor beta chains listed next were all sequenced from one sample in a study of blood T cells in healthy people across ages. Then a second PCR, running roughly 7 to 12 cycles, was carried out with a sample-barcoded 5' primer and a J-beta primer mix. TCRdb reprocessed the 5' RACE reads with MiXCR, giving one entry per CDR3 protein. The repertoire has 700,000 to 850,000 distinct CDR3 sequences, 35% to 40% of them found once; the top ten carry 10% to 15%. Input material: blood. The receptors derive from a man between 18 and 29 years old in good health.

The CDR3, as DNA: TGCAGCGTTGATTGGGGGGGCACTGAAGCTTTCTTT. Translation gives CSVDWGGTEAFF. The V gene is TRBV29-1, the J gene TRBJ1-1; D is possibly TRBD1 (5 bases). Germline lookup yields CDR1 SQVTM and CDR2 ANQGSEA. Trimming took 3 bases from V and 4 from J, leaving 9 bases between them. This CDR3 has 12 residues.

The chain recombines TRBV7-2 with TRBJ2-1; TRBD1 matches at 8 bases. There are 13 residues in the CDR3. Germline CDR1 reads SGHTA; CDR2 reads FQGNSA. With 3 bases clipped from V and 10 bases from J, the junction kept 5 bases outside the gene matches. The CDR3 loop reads CASSFQGAYEQFF. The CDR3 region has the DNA TGTGCCAGCAGCTTCCAGGGGGCCTACGAGCAGTTCTTC.

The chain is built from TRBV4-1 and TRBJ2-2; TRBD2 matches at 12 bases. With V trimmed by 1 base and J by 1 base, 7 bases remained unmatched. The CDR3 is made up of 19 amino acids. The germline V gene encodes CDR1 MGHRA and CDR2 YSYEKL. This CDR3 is CASSQVGLAGGMNTGELFF. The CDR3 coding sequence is TGCGCCAGCAGCCAAGTCGGCCTAGCGGGGGGGATGAACACCGGGGAGCTGTTTTTT.

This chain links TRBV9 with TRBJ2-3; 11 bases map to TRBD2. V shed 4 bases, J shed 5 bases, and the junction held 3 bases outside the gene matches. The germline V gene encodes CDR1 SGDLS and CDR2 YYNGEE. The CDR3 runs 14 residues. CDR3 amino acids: CASSYSGREDTQYF. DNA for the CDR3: TGTGCCAGCAGCTATAGCGGGAGGGAAGATACGCAGTATTTT. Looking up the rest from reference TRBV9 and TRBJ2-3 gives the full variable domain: DSGVTQTPKHLITATGQRVTLRCSPRSGDLSVYWYQQSLDQGLQFLIQYYNGEERAKGNILERFSAQQFPDLHSELNLSSLELGDSALYFCASSYSGREDTQYFGPGTRLTVL.

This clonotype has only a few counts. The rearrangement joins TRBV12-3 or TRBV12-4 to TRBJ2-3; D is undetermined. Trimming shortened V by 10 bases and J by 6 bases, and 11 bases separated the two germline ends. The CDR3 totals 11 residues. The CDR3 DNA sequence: TGTGCCAACAAATCGAGCGATACGCAGTATTTT. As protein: CANKSSDTQYF.

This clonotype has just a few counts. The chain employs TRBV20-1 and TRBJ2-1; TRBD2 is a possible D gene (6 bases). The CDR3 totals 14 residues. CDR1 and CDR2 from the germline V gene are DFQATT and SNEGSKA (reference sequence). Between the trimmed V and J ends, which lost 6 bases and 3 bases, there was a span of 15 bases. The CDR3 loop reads CSAPVLEGYNEQFF. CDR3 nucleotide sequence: TGCAGTGCCCCGGTCTTGGAGGGCTACAATGAGCAGTTCTTC.

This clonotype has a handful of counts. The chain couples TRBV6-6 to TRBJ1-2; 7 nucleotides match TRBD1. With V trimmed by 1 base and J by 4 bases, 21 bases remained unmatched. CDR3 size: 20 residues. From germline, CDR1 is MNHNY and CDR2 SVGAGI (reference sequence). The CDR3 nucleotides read TGTGCCAGCAGTTACTGGCCGGCCTACGGGACAGAGCAGCACTCCTATGGCTACACCTTC. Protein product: CASSYWPAYGTEQHSYGYTF.

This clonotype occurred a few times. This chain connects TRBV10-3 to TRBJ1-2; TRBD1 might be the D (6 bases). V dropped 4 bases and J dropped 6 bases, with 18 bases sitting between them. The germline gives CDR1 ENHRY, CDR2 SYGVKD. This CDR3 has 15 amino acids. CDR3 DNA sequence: TGTGCCATCAGTGCTAGGGACACGGTTGAAGATGGCTACACCTTC. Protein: CAISARDTVEDGYTF.

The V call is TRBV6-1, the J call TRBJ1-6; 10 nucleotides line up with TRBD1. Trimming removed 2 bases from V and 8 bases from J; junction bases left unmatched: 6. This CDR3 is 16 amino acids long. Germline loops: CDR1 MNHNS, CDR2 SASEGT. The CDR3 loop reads CASSEIDGTGDSPLHF. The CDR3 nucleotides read TGTGCCAGCAGTGAAATAGACGGGACAGGGGATTCACCCCTCCACTTT.

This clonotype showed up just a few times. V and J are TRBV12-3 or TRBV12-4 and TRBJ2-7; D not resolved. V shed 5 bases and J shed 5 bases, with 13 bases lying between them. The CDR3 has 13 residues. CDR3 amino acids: CASSLRIVNEQYF. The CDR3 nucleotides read TGTGCCAGCAGTCTGCGGATCGTCAACGAGCAGTACTTC.

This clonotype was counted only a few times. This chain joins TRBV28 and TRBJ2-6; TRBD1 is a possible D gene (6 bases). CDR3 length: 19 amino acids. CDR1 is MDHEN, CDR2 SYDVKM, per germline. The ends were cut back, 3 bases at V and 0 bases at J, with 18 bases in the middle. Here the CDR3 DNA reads TGTGCCAGCAGTTTTTTTCGCAGGGGAAGGAACTCTGGGGCCAACGTCCTGACTTTC. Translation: CASSFFRRGRNSGANVLTF.

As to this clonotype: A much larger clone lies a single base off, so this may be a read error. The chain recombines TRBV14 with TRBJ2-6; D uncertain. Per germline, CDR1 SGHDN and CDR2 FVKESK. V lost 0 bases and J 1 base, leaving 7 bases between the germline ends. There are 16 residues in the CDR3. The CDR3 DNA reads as TGTGCCAGCAGCCAAGATTTGGCGTCTGGGGCCAACGTCCTGACTTTC. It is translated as CASSQDLASGANVLTF.